This T cell receptor beta chain was sequenced in a study of blood T cell repertoires in COVID-19. Study-level background: COVID-19 samples collected from the United States, Italy and Spain covered acute and convalescent phases. The analysed material was cDNA or gDNA that came from T cells, B-cell-depleted T cells, or PBMCs.

The CDR3 is 16 amino acids. CDR1 is SGHTA and CDR2 is FQGTGA in the germline V gene. V lost 4 bases and J 6 bases, leaving 20 bases between the germline ends. As processed by the authors: Amplification of reference gene primers provided the estimated nucleated cell counts. Assay used: immunoSEQ multiplex PCR; TCRdb lists only in-frame clones, some missing. V and J calls and clone size follow that table, whereas D and trimming were derived from the DNA. Here the sample spans tens of thousands of clones, about 86% being singletons. This chain joins TRBV7-3 and TRBJ2-3; perhaps TRBD1 as D (8 bases). The TCR was taken from a man aged 70 or older with acute or convalescent COVID-19. Sequencing was carried out using peripheral blood. The CDR3 DNA follows: TGTGCCAGCAGCTCTGGACAGGGAGGGAACGGGGATACGCAGTATTTT. This encodes CASSSGQGGNGDTQYF.